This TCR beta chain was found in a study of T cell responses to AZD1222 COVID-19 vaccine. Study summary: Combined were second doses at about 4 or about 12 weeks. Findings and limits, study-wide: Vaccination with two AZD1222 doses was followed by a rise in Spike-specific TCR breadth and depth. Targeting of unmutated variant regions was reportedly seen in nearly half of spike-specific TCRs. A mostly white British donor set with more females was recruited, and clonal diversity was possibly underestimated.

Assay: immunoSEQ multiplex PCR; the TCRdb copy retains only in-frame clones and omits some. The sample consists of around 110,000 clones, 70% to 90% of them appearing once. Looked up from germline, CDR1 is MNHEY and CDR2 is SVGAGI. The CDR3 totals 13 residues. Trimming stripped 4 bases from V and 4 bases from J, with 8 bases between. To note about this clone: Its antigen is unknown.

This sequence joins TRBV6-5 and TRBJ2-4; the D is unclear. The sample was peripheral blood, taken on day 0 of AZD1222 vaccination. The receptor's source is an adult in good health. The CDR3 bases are TGTGCCAGCAGTTTAGGGCCGAAAAACATTCAGTACTTC. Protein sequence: CASSLGPKNIQYF.